This T cell receptor (beta chain) originates from a study of T cells in narcolepsy. Findings of the study overall: Some memory CD4+ repertoires had no autoreactive clone sequences.

In regard to this clone: The antigen is not known.

CDR3 size: 11 residues. Trimming took 3 bases from V and 4 from J, leaving 1 base between them. Germline lookup yields CDR1 MDHEN and CDR2 SYDVKM. Some clones are missing from TCRdb's copy, which holds only in-frame ones; the method was immunoSEQ multiplex PCR. The sample contains 23,000 or so clones, 70% to 90% of which appear only once. Sequenced: CD45RA- memory CD4+ T cells from PBMCs. V is TRBV28 and J is TRBJ2-1, with unresolved D. This TCR was sampled from a human donor with narcolepsy. CDR3 nucleotides: TGTGCCAGCAGTTTGTACAATGAGCAGTTCTTC. The encoded protein is CASSLYNEQFF.